This TCR beta chain was profiled in a study of T-cell reconstitution after alpha-beta-depleted transplantation in children. Trimming took 3 bases from V and 9 from J; bases not matched to a gene: 6. The CDR3 totals 13 residues. The germline CDR1 and CDR2 sequences are SGHKS and YYEKEE (reference sequence). Researchers prepared the TCRbeta library using unique molecular identifiers, the study reports. Each CDR3 protein gets one entry after TCRdb re-called the PCR reads with MiXCR. This sample carries about 300,000 distinct CDR3 sequences, over 7.5% of them seen once, and the ten largest clones take approximately 9%. A few counts support this clonotype. The antigen remains undetermined. Regarding the study as a whole: High day-60 TCRbeta diversity in some patients came from surviving recipient T cells and thymic progenitors. Several hundred graft clones that had expanded were reportedly the source of alpha-beta T cells about two months after transplant. One year after transplant, T-cell counts and diversity came mostly from newly produced T cells.

The chain recombines TRBV5-5 with TRBJ2-1, with 7 bases fitting TRBD2. The sequences come from peripheral blood, collected 360 days after TCRalphabeta/CD19-depleted stem cell transplant. The receptor was isolated from a female patient between 2 and 15 years old who had a stem cell transplant for Fanconi anemia, so the T cells may come from the graft donor. This CDR3 is CASSSVLAIEQFF. The CDR3 coding sequence is TGTGCCAGCAGCTCCGTACTAGCGATTGAGCAGTTCTTC.